This is a list of T cell receptor beta chains from one sample in a study of T cell repertoires in cytomegalovirus infection. A single record per CDR3 protein comes from TCRdb applying MiXCR to the reads. Found here are hundreds of thousands of distinct CDR3 sequences, about 24% of them singletons; the top ten hold 8%. The sample comprised CD8+ T cells from PBMCs. The receptors here all came from a human donor in good health (CMV status not recorded). Some clones in this sample may be carry-over from other donors' samples. Both conserved end residues are part of each CDR3. A D gene is named only where the DNA matches it firmly. The size entry is marked missing in some rows and otherwise reads once, few, many or a size class.

D: .; J: TRBJ1-2; V: TRBV14; size: .; DNA: TGTGCCAGCAGCCCCGGTGGGTCGGGGTATGGCTACACCTTC; CDR3: CASSPGGSGYGYTF
D: TRBD1; J: TRBJ2-4; V: TRBV7-2; size: many; DNA: TGTGCCAGCAGCCCGTGGACAGGGGCCCAAAACATTCAGTACTTC; CDR3: CASSPWTGAQNIQYF
D: .; J: TRBJ2-3; V: TRBV27; size: .; DNA: TGTGCCAGCAGTTTATTAAGCAGATACACAGATACGCAGTATTTT; CDR3: CASSLLSRYTDTQYF
D: TRBD1; J: TRBJ1-1; V: TRBV29-1; size: .; DNA: TGCAGCGTTGGACAGGGTTTTAGGGACCACGTCGGGAACACTGAAGCTTTCTTT; CDR3: CSVGQGFRDHVGNTEAFF
D: .; J: TRBJ2-1; V: TRBV6-1; size: .; DNA: TGTGCCAGCAGTTCCAGGGGATGGGCCTCCTACAATGAGCAGTTCTTC; CDR3: CASSSRGWASYNEQFF
D: TRBD2; J: TRBJ2-5; V: TRBV7-6; size: .; DNA: TGTGCCAGCAGCCGGACTAGCGGGGTAGGAGAGACCCAGTACTTC; CDR3: CASSRTSGVGETQYF
D: .; J: TRBJ1-2; V: TRBV28; size: many; DNA: TGTGCCAGCAGTTTAGCAGGGGCGCGGAGCTATGGCTACACCTTC; CDR3: CASSLAGARSYGYTF
D: TRBD1; J: TRBJ2-5; V: TRBV7-6; size: few; DNA: TGTGCCAGCAGCCAAGGACAGGAGCAAGAGACCCAGTACTTC; CDR3: CASSQGQEQETQYF
D: .; J: TRBJ2-1; V: TRBV12-3/TRBV12-4; size: .; DNA: TGTGCCAGCAGGGGGAGCTCCCTCTACAATGAGCAGTTCTTC; CDR3: CASRGSSLYNEQFF
D: .; J: TRBJ1-6; V: TRBV7-9; size: .; DNA: TGTGCCAGCGAGGAACAGGGCTCGCGGACCCTCCACTTT; CDR3: CASEEQGSRTLHF
D: TRBD1; J: TRBJ1-4; V: TRBV7-9; size: .; DNA: TGTGCCAGGGACAGGGGGCCAACTAATGAAAAACTGTTTTTT; CDR3: CARDRGPTNEKLFF
D: .; J: TRBJ2-2; V: TRBV7-2; size: many; DNA: TGTGCCAGCAGCTACGGTGGGGCCGGGGAGCTGTTTTTT; CDR3: CASSYGGAGELFF
D: TRBD1; J: TRBJ2-5; V: TRBV12-3/TRBV12-4; size: few; DNA: TGTGCCAGCAGTTTAGCGGTTTTTGGACAGGGGTTCAGAGAGACCCAGTACTTC; CDR3: CASSLAVFGQGFRETQYF
D: .; J: TRBJ1-2; V: TRBV12-3/TRBV12-4; size: many; DNA: TGTGCCAGCAGTTTCGGGGAAGGCTACACCTTC; CDR3: CASSFGEGYTF
D: TRBD1; J: TRBJ2-6; V: TRBV6-5; size: .; DNA: TGTGCCAGCAGTTACGGGGCGGACAGGGTAATAACTGGGGCCAACGTCCTGACTTTC; CDR3: CASSYGADRVITGANVLTF
D: .; J: TRBJ2-1; V: TRBV7-9; size: .; DNA: TGTGCCAGCAGCTTACAGGGCTACTACAGCTCCTACAATGAGCAGTTCTTC; CDR3: CASSLQGYYSSYNEQFF
D: TRBD2; J: TRBJ2-3; V: TRBV10-3; size: .; DNA: TGTGCCATCTGGAGCGGGGGGCATACAGATACGCAGTATTTT; CDR3: CAIWSGGHTDTQYF
D: TRBD1; J: TRBJ2-3; V: TRBV6-5; size: few; DNA: TGTGCCAGCAGCGAGAGACAGGGCAGACCAGATACGCAGTATTTT; CDR3: CASSERQGRPDTQYF
D: .; J: TRBJ2-1; V: TRBV14; size: many; DNA: TGTGCCAGCAGCCGAAACAGGGTTGGGGAGCAGTTCTTC; CDR3: CASSRNRVGEQFF
D: .; J: TRBJ2-4; V: TRBV6-2/TRBV6-3; size: few; DNA: TGTGCCAGCCCCGAGGAGCCTACATATGACAAAAACATTCAGTACTTC; CDR3: CASPEEPTYDKNIQYF
D: TRBD2; J: TRBJ2-1; V: TRBV12-3/TRBV12-4; size: many; DNA: TGTGCCAGCAGTGCCCCTTCTAGCGGGGGGGCAAGGGGATCCTCCAATGAGCAGTTCTTC; CDR3: CASSAPSSGGARGSSNEQFF
D: .; J: TRBJ2-1; V: TRBV7-6; size: few; DNA: TGTGCCAGCAGCTCCGTAGCGGCGGATGAGCAGTTCTTC; CDR3: CASSSVAADEQFF
D: .; J: TRBJ1-6; V: TRBV6-2/TRBV6-3; size: few; DNA: TGTGCCAGCAGCCTCCTCCGGGACACGAGTTCACCCCTCCACTTT; CDR3: CASSLLRDTSSPLHF
D: .; J: TRBJ1-1; V: TRBV10-3; size: .; DNA: TGTGCCATCAGGGCCGGGACCGCAGATAGGAGCACTGAAGCTTTCTTT; CDR3: CAIRAGTADRSTEAFF
D: .; J: TRBJ1-1; V: TRBV4-2; size: few; DNA: TGTGCCAGCAGCCAGGGAGAGAGGGGCACTGAAGCTTTCTTT; CDR3: CASSQGERGTEAFF
D: .; J: TRBJ2-7; V: TRBV12-3/TRBV12-4; size: .; DNA: TGTGCCAGCAGTAGCAAGAGCTTACGAGGGCTCGAGCAGTACTTC; CDR3: CASSSKSLRGLEQYF
D: TRBD1; J: TRBJ1-2; V: TRBV14; size: .; DNA: TGTGCCAGCAGGCCCGGGACAGAGAGTGGCTACACCTTC; CDR3: CASRPGTESGYTF
D: TRBD1; J: TRBJ2-2; V: TRBV5-5; size: .; DNA: TGTGCCAGCAGCCCATACAGGGGGCCGGGCACCGGGGAGCTGTTTTTT; CDR3: CASSPYRGPGTGELFF
D: .; J: TRBJ2-6; V: TRBV11-3; size: few; DNA: TGTGCCAGCAGCCCATATGGACGGAGCTCTGGGGCCAACGTCCTGACTTTC; CDR3: CASSPYGRSSGANVLTF